This T cell receptor (beta chain) is from a study of OX40 agonist ivuxolimab in advanced cancers. Study-wide points: Among the lowest levels of clonal expansion were found in partial responders at 0.1-3.0 mg/kg.

Trimming cost V 3 bases and J 1 base; bases outside gene matches: 6. This CDR3 is built from 16 residues. The germline gives CDR1 MDHEN, CDR2 SYDVKM. On this clone: What it binds is unknown.

TCRdb's table, derived via immunoSEQ multiplex PCR, lists solely in-frame clones and lacks some. Among about 12,000 clones listed, roughly two thirds were seen once. Autoimmune disease history or systemic immunosuppression disqualified patients. This chain joins TRBV28 and TRBJ2-7; 10 bases align to TRBD1. This receptor was taken from an adult with an advanced solid tumor such as melanoma, head and neck, liver or kidney cancer. Sequenced here: CD4+ or CD8+ T cells sorted from blood, sampled in a trial of the OX40 agonist ivuxolimab. The DNA of the CDR3 is TGTGCCAGCAGTTTCTCCGGACAGGGGGGGTCCTACGAGCAGTACTTC. This translates into CASSFSGQGGSYEQYF.